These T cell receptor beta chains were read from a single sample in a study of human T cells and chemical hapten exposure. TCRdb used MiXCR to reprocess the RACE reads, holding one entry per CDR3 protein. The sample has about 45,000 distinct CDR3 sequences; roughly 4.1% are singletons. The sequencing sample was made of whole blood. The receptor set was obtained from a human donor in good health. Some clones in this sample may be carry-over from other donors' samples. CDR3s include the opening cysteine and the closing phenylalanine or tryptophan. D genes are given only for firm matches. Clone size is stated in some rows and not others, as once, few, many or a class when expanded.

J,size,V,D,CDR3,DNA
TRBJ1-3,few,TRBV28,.,CASTSGGGGYGNTIYF,TGTGCCAGCACCTCTGGGGGGGGGGGTTATGGAAACACCATATATTTT
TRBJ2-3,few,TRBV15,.,CATSRDRTTDTQYF,TGTGCCACCAGCAGAGATAGGACCACAGATACGCAGTATTTT
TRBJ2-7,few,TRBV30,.,CAWSVPRRGAYEQYF,TGTGCCTGGAGTGTCCCCCGAAGGGGAGCCTACGAGCAGTACTTC
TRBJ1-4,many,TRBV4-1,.,CASSLLPPSGANEKLFF,TGCGCCAGCAGCCTCCTTCCCCCATCGGGGGCTAATGAAAAACTGTTTTTT
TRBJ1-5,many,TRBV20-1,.,CSVVRRDRNQPQHF,TGCAGTGTTGTCCGGAGGGATCGCAATCAGCCCCAGCATTTT
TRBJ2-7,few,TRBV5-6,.,CASIQSPGTSYEQYF,TGTGCCAGCATCCAAAGCCCGGGGACGTCCTACGAGCAGTACTTC
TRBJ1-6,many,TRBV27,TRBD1,CASSLMGQGAPNSPLHF,TGTGCCAGCAGTTTAATGGGACAGGGGGCGCCCAATTCACCCCTCCACTTT
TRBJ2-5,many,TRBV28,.,CASSLVTSWQYF,TGTGCCAGCAGTTTGGTCACCTCTTGGCAGTACTTC
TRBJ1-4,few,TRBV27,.,CASSSYREGNEKLFF,TGTGCCAGCAGTTCCTACAGGGAGGGTAATGAAAAACTGTTTTTT
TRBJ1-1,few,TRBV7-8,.,CASSLELLKTEAFF,TGTGCCAGCAGCTTAGAACTCCTGAAAACTGAAGCTTTCTTT
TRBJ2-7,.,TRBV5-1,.,CASSSDRQFYEQYF,TGCGCCAGCAGCTCGGATCGACAGTTCTACGAGCAGTACTTC
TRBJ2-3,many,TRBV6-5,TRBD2,CASTTSGRGADTQYF,TGTGCCAGCACCACCAGCGGGAGGGGCGCAGATACGCAGTATTTT
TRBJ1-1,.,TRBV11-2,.,CASSSLQVTEAFF,TGTGCCAGCAGCTCACTTCAGGTCACTGAAGCTTTCTTT
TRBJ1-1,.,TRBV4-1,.,CASSHRRGAMNTEAFF,TGCGCCAGCAGCCATAGAAGGGGGGCCATGAACACTGAAGCTTTCTTT
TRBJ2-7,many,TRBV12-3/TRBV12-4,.,CASSVWDGSYEQYF,TGTGCCAGCAGTGTCTGGGACGGATCCTACGAGCAGTACTTC
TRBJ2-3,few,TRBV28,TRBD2,CASSWPPPGLAGAVGTDTQYF,TGTGCCAGCAGCTGGCCCCCCCCAGGGCTAGCGGGAGCGGTTGGCACAGATACGCAGTATTTT
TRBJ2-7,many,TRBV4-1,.,CASSQDQGTEQYF,TGCGCCAGCAGCCAAGATCAGGGGACCGAGCAGTACTTC
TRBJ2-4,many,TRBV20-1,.,CSAGGLADKSWGKNIQYF,TGCAGTGCCGGGGGGCTAGCGGACAAATCGTGGGGCAAAAACATTCAGTACTTC
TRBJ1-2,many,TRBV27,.,CASSLAAGTNYGYTF,TGTGCCAGCAGTTTAGCGGCCGGTACTAACTATGGCTACACCTTC
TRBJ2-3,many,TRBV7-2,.,CASSSPWTSTDTQYF,TGTGCCAGCAGCTCGCCCTGGACTAGCACAGATACGCAGTATTTT
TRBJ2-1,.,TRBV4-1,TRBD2,CASSLLTSGEQFF,TGCGCCAGCAGCCTCTTGACTAGCGGGGAGCAGTTCTTC
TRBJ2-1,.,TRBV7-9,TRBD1,CASEGQGRSNEQFF,TGTGCCAGCGAAGGACAGGGGAGGTCTAATGAGCAGTTCTTC
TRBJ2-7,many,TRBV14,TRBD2,CASSQEVDAQRGTYYEQYF,TGTGCCAGCAGCCAAGAAGTGGACGCCCAGCGGGGGACCTACTACGAGCAGTACTTC
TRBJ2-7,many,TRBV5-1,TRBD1,CASSRWTGTHEQYF,TGCGCCAGCAGCCGTTGGACAGGGACCCACGAGCAGTACTTC
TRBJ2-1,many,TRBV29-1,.,CSVEGLYNEQFF,TGCAGCGTTGAGGGACTGTACAATGAGCAGTTCTTC
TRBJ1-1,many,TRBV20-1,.,CSAGGHLNHLMNTEAFF,TGCAGTGCGGGGGGACACCTCAATCACCTCATGAACACTGAAGCTTTCTTT
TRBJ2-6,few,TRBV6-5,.,CASSRSSGANVLTF,TGTGCCAGCAGCCGTAGCTCTGGGGCCAACGTCCTGACTTTC
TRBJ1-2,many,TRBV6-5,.,CASRGSLANYGYTF,TGTGCCAGCAGGGGTTCTTTAGCTAACTATGGCTACACCTTC
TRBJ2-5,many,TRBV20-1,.,CSARDRAGNSVETQYF,TGCAGTGCTAGAGATAGGGCGGGGAACAGTGTCGAGACCCAGTACTTC
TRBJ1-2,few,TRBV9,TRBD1,CASSPQGTGDYGYTF,TGTGCCAGCAGCCCCCAGGGGACAGGAGACTATGGCTACACCTTC
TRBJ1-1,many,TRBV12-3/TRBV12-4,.,CASTLSLNTEAFF,TGTGCCAGCACCTTAAGCCTGAACACTGAAGCTTTCTTT
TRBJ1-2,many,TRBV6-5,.,CASSHRDGYGYTF,TGTGCCAGCAGTCACAGGGATGGCTATGGCTACACCTTC
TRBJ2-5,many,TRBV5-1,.,CASSGTTGETQYF,TGCGCCAGCAGTGGGACTACAGGGGAGACCCAGTACTTC
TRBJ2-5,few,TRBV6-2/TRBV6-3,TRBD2,CASTYSASGSVETQYF,TGTGCCAGCACCTACTCTGCTAGCGGGAGCGTAGAGACCCAGTACTTC
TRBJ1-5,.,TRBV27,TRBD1,CASSSRQGGQPQHF,TGTGCCAGCAGTTCCCGACAGGGGGGTCAGCCCCAGCATTTT
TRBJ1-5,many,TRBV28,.,CASSLARSTHF,TGTGCCAGCAGTTTAGCCAGGTCTACGCATTTT
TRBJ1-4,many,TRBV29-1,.,CSVEITNEKLFF,TGCAGCGTTGAGATAACTAATGAAAAACTGTTTTTT
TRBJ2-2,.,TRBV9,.,CASSVVWGSTGELFF,TGTGCCAGCAGCGTAGTCTGGGGAAGCACCGGGGAGCTGTTTTTT
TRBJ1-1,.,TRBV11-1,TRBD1,CASSLSTQGKAFF,TGTGCCAGCAGCTTATCAACACAGGGGAAGGCTTTCTTT
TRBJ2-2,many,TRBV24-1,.,CATSLSDTGELFF,TGTGCCACCAGCCTTTCTGACACCGGGGAGCTGTTTTTT
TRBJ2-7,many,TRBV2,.,CASTIDSIPRVVSYEQYF,TGTGCCAGCACTATTGACAGTATCCCACGGGTCGTGTCCTACGAGCAGTACTTC
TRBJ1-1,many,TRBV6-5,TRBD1,CASSPDRTANTEAFF,TGTGCCAGCAGTCCGGACAGGACAGCCAACACTGAAGCTTTCTTT
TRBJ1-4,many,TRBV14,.,CASSQEFGRRMVF,TGTGCCAGCAGCCAAGAGTTCGGACGGCGGATGGTTTTT
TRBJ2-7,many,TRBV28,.,CASSLGTYEQYF,TGTGCCAGCAGTTTAGGCACCTACGAGCAGTACTTC